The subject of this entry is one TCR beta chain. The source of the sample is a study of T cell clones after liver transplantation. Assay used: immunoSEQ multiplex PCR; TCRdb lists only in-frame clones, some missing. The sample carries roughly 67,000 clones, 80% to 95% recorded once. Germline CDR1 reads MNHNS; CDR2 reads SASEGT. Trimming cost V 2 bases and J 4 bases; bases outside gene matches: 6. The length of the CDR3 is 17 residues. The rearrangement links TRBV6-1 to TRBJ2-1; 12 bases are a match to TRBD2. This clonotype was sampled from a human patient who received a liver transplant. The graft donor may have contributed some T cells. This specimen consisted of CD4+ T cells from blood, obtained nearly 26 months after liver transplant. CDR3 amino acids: CASSESPTSGSYNEQFF. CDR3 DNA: TGTGCCAGCAGTGAATCTCCGACTAGCGGGAGTTACAATGAGCAGTTCTTC.